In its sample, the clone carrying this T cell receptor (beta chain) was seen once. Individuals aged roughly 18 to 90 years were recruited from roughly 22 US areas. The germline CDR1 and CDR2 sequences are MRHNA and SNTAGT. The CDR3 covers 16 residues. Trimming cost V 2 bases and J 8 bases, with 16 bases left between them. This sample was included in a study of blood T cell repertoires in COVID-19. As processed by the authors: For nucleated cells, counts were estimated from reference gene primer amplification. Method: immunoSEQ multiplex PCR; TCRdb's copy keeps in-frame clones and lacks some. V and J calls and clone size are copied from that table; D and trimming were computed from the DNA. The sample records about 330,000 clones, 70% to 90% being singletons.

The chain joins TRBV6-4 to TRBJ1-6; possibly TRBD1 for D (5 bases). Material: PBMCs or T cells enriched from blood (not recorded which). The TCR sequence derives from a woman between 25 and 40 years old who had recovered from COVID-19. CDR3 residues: CASSDGRQGGYSPLHF. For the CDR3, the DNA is TGTGCCAGCAGTGACGGCCGGCAGGGTGGTTATTCACCCCTCCACTTT.